A single T cell receptor (beta chain) is shown here with its context. These data originate in a study of control samples from healthy donors and cancer patients. Produced via immunoSEQ multiplex PCR; TCRdb's table is partial and in-frame only. The sample includes about 180,000 clones, around 94% of them seen just once. Sequencing was performed on blood. The receptor was isolated from a woman younger than 30 in good health.

This CDR3 reads CASSGGTLIYNEQFF. As DNA, the CDR3 is TGTGCCAGCAGCGGCGGGACCCTAATATACAATGAGCAGTTCTTC. J is TRBJ2-1 and V is TRBV9, with a possible D match to TRBD2 (6 bases). V shed 3 bases and J shed 4 bases, with 14 bases lying between them. The germline CDR1 and CDR2 sequences are SGDLS and YYNGEE. The CDR3 totals 15 residues.